This entry features one TCR beta chain sequence. Its antigen is unknown. The CDR3 is 16 amino acids. The entry originates in a study of vaccination and CD4 T cells after COVID-19. Overall study: Post-vaccination sampling time points for a few convalescent patients were day 14 and days 161 to 241. Each control was exposed to a CEFX pool, an HIV-1 Nef pool, or no peptide at all.

Time point specified: late sampling 161 to 241 days after vaccination in three convalescent patients. This sample's treatment: approximately 9-day PBMC culture with coronavirus spike peptide pools or control peptides (ViraFEST assay). Following expansion of antigen-specific T cells with peptide pools, ViraFEST then sequenced TCRs. Sequenced with the Oncomine TCR Beta short-read assay was DNA taken from cultured CD4+ T cells. MiXCR, applied by TCRdb to the PCR reads, yields one record per CDR3 protein. The table shows roughly 20,000 distinct CDR3 sequences, with approximately 42% occurring only once.

The sequences come from CD4+ T cells from blood, cultured in vitro, collected about 7 months after SARS-CoV-2 vaccination. The chain couples TRBV12-2 to TRBJ2-3; no DNA check was done on the table's D call, TRBD2. TRBV12-2 is assigned pseudogene status. This TCR was sampled from a human donor who had recovered from COVID-19. CDR3 loop: CASRFGLAGVRDTQYF. As DNA, the CDR3 is TGTGCAAGTCGCTTCGGGCTAGCGGGAGTTCGGGATACGCAGTATTTT.